This record looks at one T cell receptor beta chain sequence and its context. The clone's antigen remains unknown. No clone much larger than this one lies a single base away; base qualities are absent. CDR3 length: 14 amino acids, cysteine to phenylalanine. Only the CDR3 DNA stays, 42 bases, in frame from base 1. CDR1 is given as SQVTM and CDR2 as ANQGSEA, both from the germline V gene. The V end gives up 2 bases and the J end 1 base, leaving 1 base in the junction not matched to a gene. The EasySep Human CD8+ T Cell Enrichment Kit was used on day 10 to isolate CD8+ T cells from every culture. The sample is drawn from a study of CD8 T cell repertoires and HIV-1 epitope variants (dated by TCRdb to 2020 to 2021). As for the study more broadly: In separate culture wells, T cells were stimulated with each of twenty-five peptides that represented autologous and known Gag and Nef epitope variants. Among the control conditions were a peptide pool of CMV, EBV and flu, the Ebola AY9 epitope serving as a negative control, and a well with no peptide. Three Gag epitope families and Nef HW9 and YT9 were included among the tested epitopes. T cells were enriched using the EasySep Human T Cell Enrichment Kit and then co-cultured with an equal number of autologous T cell-negative cells acting as antigen-presenting cells. For 10 days the cultures were kept in IMDM with gentamicin, and on days 3 and 7 half of the media was changed with IL-2, IL-7 and IL-15 added. A 1M T cell aliquot was kept as an uncultured baseline condition, separate from the roughly 87 T cell cultures. A total of over 65 T cell cultures were run, with each culture condition done in triplicate except for one peptide, which was done in duplicate.

The immunoSEQ platform was used to sequence TCR beta CDR3 regions at survey depth. The QIAamp DNA micro kit was used to extract genomic DNA from every cultured and uncultured CD8+ T cell population. On the authors' methods: Any sample with under 5,000 productive reads was excluded, and this exclusion removed about 6% of the roughly 80 cultures stimulated with HIV peptides. A MANAFEST web app trimmed sequences to CDR3 and removed nonproductive sequences, CDR3s under 5 amino acids, and those not starting C or ending F/W. Antigen-specific clonotypes had to expand in at least 2 of 3 replicates versus no-peptide control at FDR 0.01, only within one epitope family. A specific clonotype also had to show a frequency at least fivefold higher than in wells stimulated with peptides from other epitope families. This is the immuneACCESS table as TCRdb keeps it, with only in-frame sequences that have V and J called. A part of the clones is gone; compared with another copy, unresolved V genes explain less than half, and the rest is unexplained. The V and J calls and clone size are taken from that table; D and trimming were inferred from the DNA. The sample yields under 100,000 clones; roughly 80% were counted once. The ten largest account for about 26% of the sample.

Beyond this particular receptor, the publication reports: About 5 clonotypes recognized the Nef KF9 family and one the HW9 family, with no responses to the TAALDMSHF plasma variant. The assay identified only TCR beta chains and indicated proliferation in response to antigen, without indicating T cell function or cytokine profile. About ten antigen-specific TCR beta clonotypes were identified, and six of them appeared cross-reactive for autologous or known escape epitope variants.

Material: uncultured baseline CD8+ T cells from peripheral blood mononuclear cells (PBMCs). This sequence uses TRBV29-1 and TRBJ1-1, and TRBD1 aligns with 10 junction nucleotides. This receptor was taken from a male donor with HIV. The CDR3 protein: CSVERDRGNTEAFF. The DNA reads as follows: TGCAGCGTTGAACGGGACAGGGGGAACACTGAAGCTTTCTTT.